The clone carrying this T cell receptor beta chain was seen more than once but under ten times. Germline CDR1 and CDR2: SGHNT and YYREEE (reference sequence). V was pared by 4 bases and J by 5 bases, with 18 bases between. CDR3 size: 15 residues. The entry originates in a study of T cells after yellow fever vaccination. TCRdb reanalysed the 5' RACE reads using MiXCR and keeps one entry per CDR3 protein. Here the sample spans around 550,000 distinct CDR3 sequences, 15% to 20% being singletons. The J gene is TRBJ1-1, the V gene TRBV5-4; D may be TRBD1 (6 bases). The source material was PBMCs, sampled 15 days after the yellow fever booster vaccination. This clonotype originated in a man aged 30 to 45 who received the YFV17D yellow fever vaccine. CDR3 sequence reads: CASSPEGGGITEAFF. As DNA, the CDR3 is TGTGCCAGCAGCCCCGAGGGGGGGGGTATAACTGAAGCTTTCTTT.